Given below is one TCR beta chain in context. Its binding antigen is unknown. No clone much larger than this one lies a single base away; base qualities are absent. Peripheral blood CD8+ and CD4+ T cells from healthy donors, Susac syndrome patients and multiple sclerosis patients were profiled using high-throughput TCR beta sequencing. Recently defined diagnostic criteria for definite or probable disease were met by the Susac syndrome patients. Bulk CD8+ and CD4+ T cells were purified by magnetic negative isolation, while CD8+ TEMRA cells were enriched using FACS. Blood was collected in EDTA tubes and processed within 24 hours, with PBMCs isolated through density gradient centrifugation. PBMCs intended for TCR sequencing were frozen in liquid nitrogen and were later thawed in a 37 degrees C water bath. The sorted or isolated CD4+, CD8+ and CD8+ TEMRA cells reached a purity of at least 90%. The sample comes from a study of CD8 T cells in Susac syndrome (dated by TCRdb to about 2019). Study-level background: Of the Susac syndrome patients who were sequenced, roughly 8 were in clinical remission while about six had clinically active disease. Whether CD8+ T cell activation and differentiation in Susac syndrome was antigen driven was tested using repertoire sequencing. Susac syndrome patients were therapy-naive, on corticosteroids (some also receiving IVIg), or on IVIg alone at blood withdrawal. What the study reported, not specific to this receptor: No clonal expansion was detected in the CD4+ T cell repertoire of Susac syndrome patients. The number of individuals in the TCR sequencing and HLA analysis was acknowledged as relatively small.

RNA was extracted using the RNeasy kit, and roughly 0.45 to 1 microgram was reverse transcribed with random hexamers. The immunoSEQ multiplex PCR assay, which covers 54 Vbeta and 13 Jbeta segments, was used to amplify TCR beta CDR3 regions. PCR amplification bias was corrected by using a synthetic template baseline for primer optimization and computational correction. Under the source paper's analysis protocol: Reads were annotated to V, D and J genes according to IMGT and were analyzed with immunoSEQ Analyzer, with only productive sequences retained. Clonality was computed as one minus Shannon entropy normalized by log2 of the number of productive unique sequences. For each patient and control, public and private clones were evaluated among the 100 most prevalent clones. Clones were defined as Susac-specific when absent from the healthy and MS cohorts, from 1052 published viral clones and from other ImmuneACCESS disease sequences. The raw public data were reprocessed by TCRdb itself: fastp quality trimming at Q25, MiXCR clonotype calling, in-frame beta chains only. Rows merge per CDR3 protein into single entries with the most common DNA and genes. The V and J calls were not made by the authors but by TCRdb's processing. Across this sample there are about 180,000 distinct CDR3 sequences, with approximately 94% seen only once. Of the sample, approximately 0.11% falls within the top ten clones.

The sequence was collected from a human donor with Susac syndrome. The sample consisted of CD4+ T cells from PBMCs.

The CDR3 in this case is CSASGVAGDVTDTQYF. The DNA reads TGCAGTGCTAGTGGGGTAGCGGGGGACGTCACAGATACGCAGTATTTT. The chain was built from TRBV20-1 and TRBJ2-3; 9 bases in the middle match TRBD2. Compared with germline, V lacks 3 bases and J lacks 2 bases; bases without a gene match: 9. In the germline V gene (reference sequence), CDR1 corresponds to DFQATT and CDR2 to SNEGSKA. From the cysteine through the phenylalanine, the CDR3 covers 16 amino acids. Only the CDR3 portion is preserved as DNA: 48 bases, with reading frame beginning at the first base.